The present T cell receptor (beta chain) was sequenced within a study of blood T cell repertoires in COVID-19. Study-wide background: Sample material is recorded as cDNA or gDNA derived from T cells, B-cell-depleted T cells, or PBMCs.

Method: immunoSEQ multiplex PCR; TCRdb's copy keeps in-frame clones and lacks some. The table has fewer than 350,000 clones, approximately 80% seen once. This CDR3 is built from 16 residues. Germline loops: CDR1 SGHTA, CDR2 FQGNSA. Losses at the gene ends were 5 bases for V and 5 bases for J; bases not matched to a gene: 9. Regarding this clone: The sample holds other DNA sequences that translate to the same CDR3.

This receptor was obtained from a woman aged 55-69 years with active or convalescent COVID-19. The V and J genes are TRBV7-2 and TRBJ2-7, with 13 bases matching TRBD2. The sample comprised peripheral blood. CDR3 DNA: TGTGCCAGCAGCCTAACTAGCGGGGGGGCCGGGAACGAGCAGTACTTC. Amino acid sequence: CASSLTSGGAGNEQYF.